The 31 T cell receptor beta chains below come from one sample, sequenced in a study of monozygotic twins with inflammatory bowel disease. TCRdb reprocessed the 5' RACE reads, keeping one entry per CDR3 protein, no DNA. The clone table shows 70,000 to 95,000 distinct CDR3 sequences, with the ten largest holding less than 8%. The sample taken for sequencing was blood. These receptors were obtained from a human donor with ulcerative colitis or Crohn's disease, or a healthy co-twin of an affected twin (not recorded which).

The chain recombines TRBV7-9 with TRBJ2-7; TCRdb's D call of TRBD1 is untestable without DNA. CDR1 is SEHNR and CDR2 is FQNEAQ in the germline V gene (reference sequence). This CDR3 spans 17 amino acids. CDR3 region: CASFGTGDLPGSYEQYF.

The J gene is TRBJ2-7, the V gene TRBV7-2; the TRBD2 assignment by TCRdb is unverifiable without DNA. The germline gives CDR1 SGHTA, CDR2 FQGNSA. The CDR3 covers 15 residues. CDR3 in amino acids: CASSQRSSGANEQYF.

CDR3 sequence: CSVEDYGGTDTQYF. The chain has TRBV29-1 and TRBJ2-3; lacking DNA, the TRBD1 call made by TCRdb goes unchecked. The germline V gene has CDR1 SQVTM and CDR2 ANQGSEA. The CDR3 has 14 residues.

The J gene is TRBJ1-5, the V gene TRBV9; there is no DNA to check the TCRdb D call of TRBD1. CDR1 is SGDLS, CDR2 YYNGEE, per germline. This CDR3 contains 15 residues. CDR3 residues: CASSVGQYSNQPQHF.

CDR3 region: CASSFKDYNEQFF. V usage is TRBV5-4 and J usage is TRBJ2-1. The CDR3 sequence is 13 residues long. Germline V CDR1 and CDR2: SGHNT, YYREEE (reference sequence).

The V call is TRBV20-1, the J call TRBJ2-3; TCRdb indicates TRBD2, and absent DNA this call remains unverified. CDR1 and CDR2 (germline): DFQATT, SNEGSKA (reference sequence). This CDR3 has 16 amino acids. CDR3: CSASVTSGGNTDTQYF.

The chain joins TRBV5-1 to TRBJ1-1. The CDR3 totals 14 residues. CDR1 and CDR2 from the germline V gene are SGHRS and YFSETQ. The CDR3 loop reads CASRPESSGTEAFF.

V usage is TRBV7-6 and J usage is TRBJ2-5; TCRdb reports TRBD1, a call that lacks DNA to check it against. Germline V gene data show CDR1 as SGHVS and CDR2 as FNYEAQ. This CDR3 is built from 14 residues. CDR3 region: CASSSRGAKETQYF.

The chain employs TRBV12-2 and TRBJ1-2; TCRdb selects TRBD1, and the lack of DNA leaves this call unchecked. TRBV12-2 is a listed pseudogene. This CDR3 is 14 amino acids long. CDR3 protein: CASRTGTDNYGYTF.

The chain joins TRBV7-2 to TRBJ1-5. This CDR3 has 14 amino acids. Germline V gives CDR1 SGHTA, CDR2 FQGNSA. This CDR3 is CASSPTRSNQPQHF.

The chain employs TRBV13 and TRBJ2-5. CDR1 and CDR2 from the germline V gene are PRHDT and FYEKMQ (reference sequence). The CDR3 loop spans 12 amino acids. The CDR3 region is CASSLTRGSQYF.

The chain has TRBV5-1 and TRBJ1-2; no DNA is available, so the TRBD1 call from TCRdb remains unchecked. The CDR3 runs 14 residues. Per germline, CDR1 SGHRS and CDR2 YFSETQ. The CDR3 reads CASRGGTVQYGYTF.

The genes are TRBV2 and TRBJ2-1; the D call of TRBD1 rests on TCRdb alone, since no DNA is present to check it. CDR1 SNHLY and CDR2 FYNNEI come from the germline V gene. The CDR3 is 14 amino acids. CDR3 loop: CASRGVGTYNEQFF.

V is TRBV10-3 and J is TRBJ1-3. The CDR3 has 14 residues. Germline V gene lookup returns CDR1 ENHRY and CDR2 SYGVKD. The chain's CDR3 is CAISAPPNGNTIYF.

The CDR3: CSALQGNEQYF. The genes are TRBV20-1 and TRBJ2-7; the D gene TCRdb calls, TRBD1, cannot be checked with no DNA. There are 11 residues in the CDR3. Germline V gene lookup returns CDR1 DFQATT and CDR2 SNEGSKA (reference sequence).

V is TRBV10-3 and J is TRBJ2-7. This CDR3 has 16 amino acids. Germline CDR1 ENHRY, CDR2 SYGVKD. The CDR3 region is CAISESRFGKGYEQYF.

The chain carries TRBV2 and TRBJ2-1; the D call of TRBD2 rests on TCRdb alone, since no DNA is present to check it. CDR3 length: 15 amino acids. Germline CDR1 and CDR2: SNHLY and FYNNEI. CDR3: CASSEGRVPPDEQFF.

This chain joins TRBV5-1 and TRBJ2-2. Germline CDR1 SGHRS, CDR2 YFSETQ. CDR3 length equals 15 residues. Here the CDR3 reads CASSLDSSNTGELFF.

This chain connects TRBV11-2 to TRBJ1-6; no DNA is available, so the TRBD1 call from TCRdb remains unchecked. CDR3 length: 15 amino acids. Germline lookup yields CDR1 SGHAT and CDR2 FQNNGV. The CDR3 region is CASSLESGLDSPLHF. The variable domain in full, completed from reference TRBV11-2 and TRBJ1-6, reads EAGVAQSPRYKIIEKRQSVAFWCNPISGHATLYWYQQILGQGPKLLIQFQNNGVVDDSQLPKDRFSAERLKGVDSTLKIQPAKLEDSAVYLCASSLESGLDSPLHFGNGTRLTVT.

This sequence joins TRBV14 and TRBJ2-7. Germline CDR1 and CDR2: SGHDN and FVKESK. The CDR3 consists of 13 residues. CDR3 sequence: CASSQGKTYEQYF. Drawing the rest from reference TRBV14 and TRBJ2-7, the complete variable domain is EAGVTQFPSHSVIEKGQTVTLRCDPISGHDNLYWYRRVMGKEIKFLLHFVKESKQDESGMPNNRFLAERTGGTYSTLKVQPAELEDSGVYFCASSQGKTYEQYFGPGTRLTVT.

This chain links TRBV12-3 or TRBV12-4 with TRBJ2-2; checking the TCRdb D call of TRBD1 is not possible without DNA. The CDR3 covers 17 residues. The CDR3 loop reads CASSLLEPRDGPGELFF.

This chain uses TRBV12-5 with TRBJ2-1; TCRdb's D call of TRBD2 is untestable without DNA. The germline V gene has CDR1 LGHNT and CDR2 FRNRAP. This CDR3 spans 18 amino acids. CDR3 amino acids: CASGLARLGSGFGNEQFF.

V usage is TRBV6-5 and J usage is TRBJ2-7; the D call from TCRdb, TRBD1, cannot be confirmed without DNA. The CDR3 has 15 residues. Germline assignment: CDR1 MNHEY and CDR2 SVGAGI. Here the CDR3 reads CASSYYRDRSYEQYF.

J is TRBJ2-7 and V is TRBV6-1. Germline loops: CDR1 MNHNS, CDR2 SASEGT. The CDR3 runs 14 residues. CDR3 protein: CASSEGPSSYEQYF.

The genes are TRBV18 and TRBJ1-4; the D call of TRBD1 rests on TCRdb alone, since no DNA is present to check it. The CDR3 covers 13 residues. Germline V gene lookup returns CDR1 KGHSH and CDR2 LQKENI. The CDR3 spells CASSPLQVEKLFF. Full variable domain (outside the CDR3, taken from reference TRBV18 and TRBJ1-4): NAGVMQNPRHLVRRRGQEARLRCSPMKGHSHVYWYRQLPEEGLKFMVYLQKENIIDESGMPKERFSAEFPKEGPSILRIQQVVRGDSAAYFCASSPLQVEKLFFGSGTQLSVL.

This chain joins TRBV12-3 or TRBV12-4 and TRBJ1-1; with no DNA, the TCRdb D assignment of TRBD1 cannot be verified. The CDR3 totals 11 residues. The chain's CDR3 is CASLSRIRTFF.

The V gene is TRBV29-1, the J gene TRBJ2-1; TCRdb returns TRBD2, unconfirmable since there is no DNA. Germline CDR1 and CDR2: SQVTM and ANQGSEA. The CDR3 length is 16 residues. The CDR3 reads CSVEPGLAESYNEQFF.

The rearrangement joins TRBV7-2 to TRBJ2-5; the D call from TCRdb, TRBD1, cannot be confirmed without DNA. This CDR3 has 14 residues. The germline V gene encodes CDR1 SGHTA and CDR2 FQGNSA. CDR3 residues: CASSLAGAGETQYF.

This chain joins TRBV11-3 and TRBJ1-1. This CDR3 has 12 residues. Germline V lookup: CDR1 SGHNT, CDR2 YENEEA. CDR3 in amino acids: CASSSYSSEAFF. The full variable domain, completed using reference TRBV11-3 and TRBJ1-1, is EAGVVQSPRYKIIEKKQPVAFWCNPISGHNTLYWYLQNLGQGPELLIRYENEEAVDDSQLPKDRFSAERLKGVDSTLKIQPAELGDSAVYLCASSSYSSEAFFGQGTRLTVV.

This chain links TRBV20-1 with TRBJ2-7; TCRdb outputs TRBD2, but without DNA this stays unchecked. The CDR3 contains 14 residues. Germline CDR1 reads DFQATT; CDR2 reads SNEGSKA (reference sequence). The CDR3 sequence: CRATESGGTYEQYF.

The V gene is TRBV5-1, the J gene TRBJ2-7. Germline CDR1 is SGHRS and CDR2 is YFSETQ. This CDR3 is 13 amino acids long. CDR3 residues: CASSFDSRYEQYF.